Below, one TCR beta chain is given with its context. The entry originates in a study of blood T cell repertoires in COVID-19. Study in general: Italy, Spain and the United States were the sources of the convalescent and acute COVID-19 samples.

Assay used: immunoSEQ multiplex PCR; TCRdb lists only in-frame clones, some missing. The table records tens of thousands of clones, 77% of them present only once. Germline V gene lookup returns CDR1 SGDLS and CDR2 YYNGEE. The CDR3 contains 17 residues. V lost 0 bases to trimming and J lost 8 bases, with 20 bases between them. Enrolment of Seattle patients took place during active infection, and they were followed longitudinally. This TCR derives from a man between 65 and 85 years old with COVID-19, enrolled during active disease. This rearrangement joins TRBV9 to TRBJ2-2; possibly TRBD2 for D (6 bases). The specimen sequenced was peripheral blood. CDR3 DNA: TGTGCCAGCAGCGTAGAGCCTAGCGCTACGGTAGGGGGGGAGCTGTTTTTT. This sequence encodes CASSVEPSATVGGELFF.